This T cell receptor (beta chain) was identified in a study of cytomegalovirus exposure and HLA in healthy donors. About the research overall: Earlier work reported around 110 million unique TCR beta sequences from about 190 million T cells. Whole-study results and caveats: Fewer N-insertions than the approximately 610-donor mean were reportedly shown by an Asian-associated ancestry cluster in a later analysis. There were some public TCRs occurring in many donors, but most TCR sequences were rare.

This CDR3 spans 13 amino acids. Germline lookup yields CDR1 SGHNT and CDR2 YENEEA. V was pared by 1 base and J by 16 bases, with 17 bases between. This PCR relied on a set of 60 Vbeta primers and 13 Jbeta primers. Clones were sequenced by immunoSEQ multiplex PCR, and TCRdb holds only the in-frame ones, with some missing. This table has roughly 200,000 clones, 70% appearing once. On this clone: What it binds is not known.

Sequenced sample: PBMCs. This rearrangement joins TRBV11-3 to TRBJ2-1; TRBD1 might be the D (5 bases). The TCR comes from a man aged 35 to 55 in good health and CMV-seropositive. As DNA, the CDR3 is TGTGCCAGCAGCTTAGGGGGCATAGATTCAAAATTCTTC. As protein: CASSLGGIDSKFF. The full variable domain, its missing parts supplied by reference TRBV11-3 and TRBJ2-1, is EAGVVQSPRYKIIEKKQPVAFWCNPISGHNTLYWYLQNLGQGPELLIRYENEEAVDDSQLPKDRFSAERLKGVDSTLKIQPAELGDSAVYLCASSLGGIDSKFFGPGTRLTVL.